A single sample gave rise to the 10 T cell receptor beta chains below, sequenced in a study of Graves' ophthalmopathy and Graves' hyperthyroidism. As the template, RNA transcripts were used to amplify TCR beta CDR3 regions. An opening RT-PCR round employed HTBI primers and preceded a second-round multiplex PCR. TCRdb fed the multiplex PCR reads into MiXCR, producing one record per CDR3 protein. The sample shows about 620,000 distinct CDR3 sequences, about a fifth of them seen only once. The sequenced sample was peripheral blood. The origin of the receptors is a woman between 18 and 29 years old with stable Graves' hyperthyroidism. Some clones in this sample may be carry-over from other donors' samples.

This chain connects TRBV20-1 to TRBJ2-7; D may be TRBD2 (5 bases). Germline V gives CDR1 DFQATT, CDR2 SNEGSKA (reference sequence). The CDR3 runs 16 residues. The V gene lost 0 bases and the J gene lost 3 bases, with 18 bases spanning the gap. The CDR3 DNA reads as TGCAGTGCTAGAGATTTCTCCGGCGGGCCAGGCTACGAGCAGTACTTC. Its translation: CSARDFSGGPGYEQYF.

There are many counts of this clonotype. The CDR3 here is CASSLYREDQPQHF. The CDR3 bases are TGTGCCAGCAGCTTATACAGGGAGGATCAGCCCCAGCATTTT. V usage is TRBV7-8 and J usage is TRBJ1-5, with D perhaps TRBD1 (6 bases). This CDR3 spans 14 amino acids. The germline V gene has CDR1 SGHVS and CDR2 FQNEAQ. The V and J ends lost 2 bases and 5 bases respectively, with 10 bases between them.

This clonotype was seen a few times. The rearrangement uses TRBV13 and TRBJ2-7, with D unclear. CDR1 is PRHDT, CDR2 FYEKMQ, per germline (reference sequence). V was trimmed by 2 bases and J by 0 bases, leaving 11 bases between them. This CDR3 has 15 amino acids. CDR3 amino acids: CASSLRLGNSYEQYF. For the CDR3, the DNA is TGTGCCAGCAGCTTACGATTGGGCAACTCCTACGAGCAGTACTTC. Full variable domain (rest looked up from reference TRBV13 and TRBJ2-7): AAGVIQSPRHLIKEKRETATLKCYPIPRHDTVYWYQQGPGQDPQFLISFYEKMQSDKGSIPDRFSAQQFSDYHSELNMSSLELGDSALYFCASSLRLGNSYEQYFGPGTRLTVT.

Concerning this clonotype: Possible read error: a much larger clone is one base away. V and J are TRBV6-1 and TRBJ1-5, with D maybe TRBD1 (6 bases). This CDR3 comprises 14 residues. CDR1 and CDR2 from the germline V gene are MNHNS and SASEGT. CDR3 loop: CVSILDSVNQPQHF. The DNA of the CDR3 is TGTGTCAGCATCTTGGACAGTGTCAATCAGCCCCAGCATTTT.

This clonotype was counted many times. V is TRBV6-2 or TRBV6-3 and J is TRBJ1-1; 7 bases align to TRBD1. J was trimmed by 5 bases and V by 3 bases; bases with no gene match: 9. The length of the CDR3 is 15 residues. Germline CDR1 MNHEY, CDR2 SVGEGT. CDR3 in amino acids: CASSYSGGGRTEAFF. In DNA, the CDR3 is TGTGCCAGCAGTTATAGCGGAGGGGGCAGAACTGAAGCTTTCTTT.

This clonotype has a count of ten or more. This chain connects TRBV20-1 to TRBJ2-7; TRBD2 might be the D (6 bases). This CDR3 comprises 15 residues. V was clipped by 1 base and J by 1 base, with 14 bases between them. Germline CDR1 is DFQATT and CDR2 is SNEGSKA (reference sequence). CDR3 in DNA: TGCAGTGCTAGAGTAGGGGACTTCTTTTCCTACGAGCAGTACTTC. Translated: CSARVGDFFSYEQYF.

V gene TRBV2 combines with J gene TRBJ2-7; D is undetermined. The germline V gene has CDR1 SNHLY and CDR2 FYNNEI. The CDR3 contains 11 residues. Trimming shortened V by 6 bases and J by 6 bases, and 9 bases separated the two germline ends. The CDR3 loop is CASRIAAEQYF. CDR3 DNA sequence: TGTGCCAGCAGGATTGCAGCCGAGCAGTACTTC.

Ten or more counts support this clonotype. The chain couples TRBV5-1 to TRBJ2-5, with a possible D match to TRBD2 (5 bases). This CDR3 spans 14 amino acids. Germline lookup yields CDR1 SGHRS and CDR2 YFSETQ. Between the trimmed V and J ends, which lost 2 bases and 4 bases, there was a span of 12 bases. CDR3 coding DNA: TGCGCCAGCAGCTTTCCGGGGTCGGGAGAGACCCAGTACTTC. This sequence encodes CASSFPGSGETQYF.

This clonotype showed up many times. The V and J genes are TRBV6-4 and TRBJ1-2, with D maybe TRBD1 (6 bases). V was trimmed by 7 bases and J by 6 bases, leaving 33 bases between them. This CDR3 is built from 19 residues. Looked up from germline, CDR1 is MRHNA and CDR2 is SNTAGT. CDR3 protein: CASILKRQASLYTLDGYTF. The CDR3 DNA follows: TGTGCCAGCATTCTGAAGAGACAGGCCTCCTTATACACTCTCGATGGCTACACCTTC.

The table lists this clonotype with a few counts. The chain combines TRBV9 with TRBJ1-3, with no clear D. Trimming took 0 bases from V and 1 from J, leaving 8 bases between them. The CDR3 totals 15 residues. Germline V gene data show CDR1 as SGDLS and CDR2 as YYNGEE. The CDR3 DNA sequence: TGTGCCAGCAGCGTAGGTGACACGTCTGGAAACACCATATATTTT. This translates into CASSVGDTSGNTIYF.